The sequence of this T cell receptor (beta chain) was determined in a study of low-dose radiotherapy and immunotherapy resistance in tumors. Background on the study: A total of 6.5 Gy was given to Cohort 1 as 0.5 Gy per fraction every 2 weeks. Aspirin was taken orally at 300 mg daily by patients, and this continued for four cycles from cycle 1 day 1.

The time point: before trial treatment. Every donor's regimen consisted of nivolumab, ipilimumab, aspirin, low-dose cyclophosphamide and low-dose radiotherapy. Covering alpha and beta chains, TRAV- and TRBV-specific primers were used for the first-strand cDNA. With a constant-region primer and a V-primer adapter, TCRs were subjected to roughly 20 PCR cycles of amplification. TCRdb reprocessed the reads via MiXCR and lists one record per CDR3 protein. In the table there are 45,000 to 75,000 distinct CDR3 sequences, under 30% of which are singletons. This CDR3 has 14 amino acids. The ends lost 5 bases at V and 5 bases at J; junction bases unmatched: 8. Germline CDR1 reads SEHNR; CDR2 reads FQNEAQ (reference sequence).

The chain has TRBV7-9 and TRBJ2-7; TRBD1 agrees at 8 bases. This sequence was found in a male donor with prostate cancer. The sample was PBMCs, taken before treatment. The DNA of the CDR3 is TGTGCCAGCAGCCCCGGGACAGGATATCACGAGCAGTACTTC. Protein sequence: CASSPGTGYHEQYF.